The 8 T cell receptor beta chains presented below share a single source sample, sequenced in a study of Graves' ophthalmopathy and Graves' hyperthyroidism. Using RNA transcripts, the TCR beta CDR3 regions were amplified. First-round RT-PCR with HTBI primers preceded a second-round multiplex PCR. TCRdb redid the calling of the multiplex PCR reads with MiXCR, one entry per CDR3 protein. The profile shows 200,000 to 250,000 distinct CDR3 sequences, roughly a fifth of them singletons. Sequenced: peripheral blood. The receptor source for this set is a woman aged 50 to 60 with Graves' ophthalmopathy.

The table lists this clonotype with many counts. This rearrangement joins TRBV2 to TRBJ1-5; TRBD1 matches 7 bases. The ends lost 5 bases at V and 7 bases at J; junction bases unmatched: 8. There are 14 residues in the CDR3. Germline V CDR1 and CDR2: SNHLY, FYNNEI. CDR3 in DNA: TGTGCCAGCAGTCAGGGTCTCAGGGGGCAGCCCCAGCATTTT. This gives the protein CASSQGLRGQPQHF.

This clonotype was seen ten or more times. The chain carries TRBV11-3 and TRBJ2-1; D unresolved. CDR3 length: 14 residues. Germline loops: CDR1 SGHNT, CDR2 YENEEA. The V gene lost 0 bases and the J gene lost 6 bases, with 9 bases spanning the gap. The CDR3 is CASSLDPSANEQFF. The CDR3 region has the DNA TGTGCCAGCAGCTTAGACCCCTCGGCCAATGAGCAGTTCTTC.

This chain connects TRBV3-1 to TRBJ2-2, with D tentatively TRBD1 or TRBD2 (5 bases each). Trimming removed 1 base from V and 13 bases from J, with 19 bases in between. The CDR3 loop spans 15 amino acids. Germline CDR1 is LGHDT and CDR2 is YNNKEL (reference sequence). DNA of the CDR3: TGTGCCAGCAGCCAAGGGAACACTAGAGGGGTTGGGCTGTTTTTT. This sequence encodes CASSQGNTRGVGLFF.

Note on this clonotype: This may stem from a read error, because a much larger clone lies one nucleotide away. The chain has TRBV5-1 and TRBJ2-7; 13 bases fit TRBD2. This CDR3 region has 17 residues. The germline gives CDR1 SGHRS, CDR2 YFSETQ. Germline trimming cut 6 bases from V and 0 bases from J; bases unmatched to any gene: 9. The CDR3 region has the DNA TGCGCCAGCAACTCTGGACTAGCGGGAGAGAGCTCCTACGAGCAGTACTTC. Amino acid sequence: CASNSGLAGESSYEQYF.

Ten or more counts support this clonotype. This sequence joins TRBV20-1 and TRBJ1-5; 8 bases are a match to TRBD1. The junction had 13 bases not matched to a gene; V was cut back by 0 bases and J by 9 bases. The CDR3 length is 16 residues. Germline CDR1 DFQATT, CDR2 SNEGSKA (reference sequence). The CDR3 DNA sequence: TGCAGTGCTAGAGATCTGAGACAGGGGCTAGGAGGGCCCCAGCATTTT. The encoded protein is CSARDLRQGLGGPQHF.

This clonotype was counted many times. The chain links TRBV30 to TRBJ1-5, with TRBD1 matching 7 bases. The V and J ends lost 3 bases and 6 bases, in that order; junction bases with no gene match: 2. The CDR3 is 12 amino acids. CDR1 GTSNPN and CDR2 SVGIG come from the germline V gene (reference sequence). The CDR3: CAWSRGTQPQHF. CDR3 nucleotides: TGTGCCTGGAGCAGGGGGACTCAGCCCCAGCATTTT.

This clonotype was counted only a few times. The chain carries TRBV11-1 and TRBJ1-4; 8 bases align to TRBD1. The CDR3 is 15 residues long. CDR1 SGHAT and CDR2 FQDESV come from the germline V gene (reference sequence). V gave up 2 bases and J gave up 1 base; unmatched junction bases: 0. CDR3 residues: CASSLTGGTNEKLFF. The CDR3 DNA is TGTGCCAGCAGCTTAACAGGGGGAACTAATGAAAAACTGTTTTTT.

This clonotype was seen at least ten times. The chain has TRBV6-1 and TRBJ1-5, with a weak D call TRBD1 (6 bases). CDR1 MNHNS and CDR2 SASEGT come from the germline V gene. This CDR3 comprises 16 residues. Trimming removed 7 bases at V and 3 bases at J, with 19 bases between. The CDR3 DNA reads TGTGCCAGCAAACCCGGGGGCGCGGATTCCAATCAGCCCCAGCATTTT. Amino acids: CASKPGGADSNQPQHF.